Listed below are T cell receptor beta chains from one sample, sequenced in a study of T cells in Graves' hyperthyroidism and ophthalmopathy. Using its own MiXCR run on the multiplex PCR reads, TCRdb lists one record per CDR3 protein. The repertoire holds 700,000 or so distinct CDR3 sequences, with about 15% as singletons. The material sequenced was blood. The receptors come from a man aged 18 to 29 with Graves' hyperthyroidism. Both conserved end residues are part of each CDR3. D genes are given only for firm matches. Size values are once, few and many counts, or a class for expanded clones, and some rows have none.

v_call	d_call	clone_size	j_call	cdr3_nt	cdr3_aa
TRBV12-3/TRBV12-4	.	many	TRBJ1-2	TGTGCCAGCAGCGCTCGACGGTTAGCTAACTATGGCTACACCTTC	CASSARRLANYGYTF
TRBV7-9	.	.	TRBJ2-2	TGTGTCAGCAGCTTGACAAGGGGGGACACCGGGGAGCTGTTTTTT	CVSSLTRGDTGELFF
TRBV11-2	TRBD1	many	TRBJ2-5	TGTGCCAGCAGCCTGGCAGGGGGCATTTCGGAGACCCAGTACTTC	CASSLAGGISETQYF
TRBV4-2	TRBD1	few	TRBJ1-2	TGTGCCAGCAGCCAAGTAGGGGGCCAGGGGAACTATGGCTACACCTTC	CASSQVGGQGNYGYTF
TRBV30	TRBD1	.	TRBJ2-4	TGTGCCTGGAGTGAAACAGGGGGGAAAACCATTCAGTACTTC	CAWSETGGKTIQYF
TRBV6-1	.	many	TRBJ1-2	TGTGCCAGCACCGGACAGCCTGGGCGCTACACCTTC	CASTGQPGRYTF
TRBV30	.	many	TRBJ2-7	TGTGCCTGGACTAGCGACTCCTACGAGCAGTACTTC	CAWTSDSYEQYF
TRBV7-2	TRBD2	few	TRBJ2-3	TGTGCCAGCCGCCCCCCCGGACTAGGGGATACGCAGTATTTT	CASRPPGLGDTQYF
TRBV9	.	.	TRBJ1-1	TGTGCCAGCAGCCCCCGGGAAGGGGGGTACACTGAAGCTTTCTTT	CASSPREGGYTEAFF
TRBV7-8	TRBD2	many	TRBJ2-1	TGTGCCAGCAGCTTTGGCCTAGCGGGGGCCTACAATGAGCAGTTCTTC	CASSFGLAGAYNEQFF
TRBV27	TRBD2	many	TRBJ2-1	TGTGCCAGCAGTTTCTCACTAGCGGGAGTGTTTGAGCAGTTCTTC	CASSFSLAGVFEQFF
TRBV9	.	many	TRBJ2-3	TGTGCCAGCAGCGTAGCGGGTCACCCCGCCGGCACAGATACGCAGTATTTT	CASSVAGHPAGTDTQYF
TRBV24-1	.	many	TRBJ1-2	TGTGCCACCAGTGATCCGGCCGTTGGGACGTATGGCTACACCTTC	CATSDPAVGTYGYTF
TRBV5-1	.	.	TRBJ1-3	TGCGCCAGTTCGGACGGTAGCTCTGGAAACACCATATATTTT	CASSDGSSGNTIYF
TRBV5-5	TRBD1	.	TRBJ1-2	TGTGCCAGCAGCTTGGCATTAAAGACAGGGCGGGACTATAGCTACACCTTC	CASSLALKTGRDYSYTF
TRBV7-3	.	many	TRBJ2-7	TGTGCCAGCAGCCTCACCGGAACCATCAACGAGCAGTACTTC	CASSLTGTINEQYF
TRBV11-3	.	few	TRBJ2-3	TGTGCCAGCAGCTTGGGTACGGGACCCCTTGGAGAAGCGCGGTATTTT	CASSLGTGPLGEARYF
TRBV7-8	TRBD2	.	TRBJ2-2	TGTGCCAGCAGCTTAGGGGCTAGCGGGCTTGGTGGGGAGCTGTTTTTT	CASSLGASGLGGELFF
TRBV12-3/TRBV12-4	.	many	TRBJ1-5	TGTGCCAGCAGCCGCTCGTCGGACGGCAATCAGCCCCAGCATTTT	CASSRSSDGNQPQHF
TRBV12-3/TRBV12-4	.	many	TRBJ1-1	TGTGCCAGCAGTTTAATTCGTAAAGAAGCTTTCTTT	CASSLIRKEAFF
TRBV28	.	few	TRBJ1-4	TGTGCCAGCAGTCAACCCCCGACAGGTCCCTGGGTAGAACTGTTTTTT	CASSQPPTGPWVELFF
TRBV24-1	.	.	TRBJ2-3	TGTGCCACCAGTGATTTGGGGCGGGGCACAGATACGCAGTATTTT	CATSDLGRGTDTQYF
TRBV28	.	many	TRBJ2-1	TGTGCCAGCAGCCCGCTAGATGGGTACAATGAGCAGTTCTTC	CASSPLDGYNEQFF
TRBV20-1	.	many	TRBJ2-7	TGCAGTGCTAAGTTTAGCGGAGGCCGCCACGAGCAGTACTTC	CSAKFSGGRHEQYF
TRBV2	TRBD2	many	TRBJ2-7	TGTGCCAGCACGGCTAGCGGGAGTTCCGAGCAGTACTTC	CASTASGSSEQYF
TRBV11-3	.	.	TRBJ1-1	TGTGCCAGCACCGACGCGAGGGGTACTGGCCCTGAAGCTTTCTTT	CASTDARGTGPEAFF
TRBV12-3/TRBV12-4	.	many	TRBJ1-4	TGTGCCAGCAGTCGGACATTTGACGAAAAACTGTTTTTT	CASSRTFDEKLFF
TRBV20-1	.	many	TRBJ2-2	TGCAGTGCTAGAGACCCTTCGGAGCTCGGGAACACCGGGGAGCTGTTTTTT	CSARDPSELGNTGELFF
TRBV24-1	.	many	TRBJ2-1	TGTGCCACCAGTGTGAGGTCCTACAATGAGCAGTTCTTC	CATSVRSYNEQFF
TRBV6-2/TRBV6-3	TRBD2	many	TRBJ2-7	TGTGCCAGCAGTGCCTTGACTAGCGGGAGGGCAGGCGACGAGCAGTACTTC	CASSALTSGRAGDEQYF
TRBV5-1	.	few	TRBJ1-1	TGCGCCAGCAGCTTGGAAGGGGGGTACATGAACACTGAAGCTTTCTTT	CASSLEGGYMNTEAFF
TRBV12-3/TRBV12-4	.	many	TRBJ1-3	TGTGCCAGCAGTCCGGTGGGTAGCCTAGGTGGAAACACCATATATTTT	CASSPVGSLGGNTIYF
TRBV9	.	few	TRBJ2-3	TGTGCCAGCAGCGCCGACTTCGATACGCAGTATTTT	CASSADFDTQYF
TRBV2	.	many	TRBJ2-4	TGTGCCAGCAGTGCAGGGTTGGGCAAAAACATTCAGTACTTC	CASSAGLGKNIQYF
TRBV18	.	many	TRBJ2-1	TGTGCCAGCTCGGGAACTCCGGGTTATGAGCAGTTCTTC	CASSGTPGYEQFF
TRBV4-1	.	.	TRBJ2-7	TGCGCCAGCAGCCAAGTCTTGGCGGTGGCCTACGAGCAGTACTTC	CASSQVLAVAYEQYF
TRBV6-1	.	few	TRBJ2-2	TGTGCCAGCAGTCAACCTGGGATGGATTTGACCGGGGAGCTGTTTTTT	CASSQPGMDLTGELFF
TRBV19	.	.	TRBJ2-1	TGTGCCAGTAGTATAGGGGGCCACCCCGCCAGTGAGCAGTTCTTC	CASSIGGHPASEQFF
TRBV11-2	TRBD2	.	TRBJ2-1	TGTGCCAGCAGCTCCGTAACCGGGACTAGCGGGAGAAGGAATGAGCAGTTCTTC	CASSSVTGTSGRRNEQFF
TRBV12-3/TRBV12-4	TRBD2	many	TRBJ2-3	TGTGCCAGCAGTCCGCGAGGGACTAGCTGGGATACGCAGTATTTT	CASSPRGTSWDTQYF
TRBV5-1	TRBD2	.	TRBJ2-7	TGCGCCAGCAGCTCCCCCGAAAGGAGCGGGAGGGCCCGGGACGAGCAGTACTTC	CASSSPERSGRARDEQYF
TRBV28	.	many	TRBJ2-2	TGTGCCAGCAGCTTAGGTGGGGCGAACACCGGGGAGCTGTTTTTT	CASSLGGANTGELFF
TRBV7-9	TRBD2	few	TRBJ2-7	TGTGCCAGCAGCTCGGGGGGACCTACCTACGAGCAGTACTTC	CASSSGGPTYEQYF
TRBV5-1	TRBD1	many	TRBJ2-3	TGCGCCAGCAGCTTGGGGACAGGGGGCCCAGATACGCAGTATTTT	CASSLGTGGPDTQYF
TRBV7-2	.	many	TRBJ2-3	TGTGCCAGCAGCTGGGCTAGCACAGATACGCAGTATTTT	CASSWASTDTQYF
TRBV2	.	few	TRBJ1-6	TGTGCCAGCGCTGCCGGCAGTTCACCCCTCCACTTT	CASAAGSSPLHF
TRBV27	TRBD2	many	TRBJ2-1	TGTGCCAGCAGTCTAGCGGGATACTACAATGAGCAGTTCTTC	CASSLAGYYNEQFF
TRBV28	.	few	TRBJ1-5	TGTGCCAGCAGTTTCAAATATAGCAATCAGCCCCAGCATTTT	CASSFKYSNQPQHF
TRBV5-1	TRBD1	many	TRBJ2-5	TGCGCCAGCAGCTTGTTGACCGCGGACAGGGGAGAGACCCAGTACTTC	CASSLLTADRGETQYF
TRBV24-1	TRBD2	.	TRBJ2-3	TGTGCCACCAGTAGCGGGAGAGGGAGCACAGATACGCAGTATTTT	CATSSGRGSTDTQYF
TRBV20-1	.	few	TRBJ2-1	TGCAGTGCTAATGACAGATCACATCCCTCCGGCAATGAGCAGTTCTTC	CSANDRSHPSGNEQFF
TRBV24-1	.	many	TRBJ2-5	TGTGCCACCAGTGATTCGGACCAAGAGACCCAGTACTTC	CATSDSDQETQYF
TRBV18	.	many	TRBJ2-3	TGTGCCAGCTCACGGGCCACAGATACGCAGTATTTT	CASSRATDTQYF
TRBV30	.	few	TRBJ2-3	TGTGCCTGGAGTGTAGGGGTGACAGGAGATACGCAGTATTTT	CAWSVGVTGDTQYF
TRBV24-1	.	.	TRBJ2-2	TGTGCCACCAGTGATTGGGGGACTGGGAACACCGGGGAGCTGTTTTTT	CATSDWGTGNTGELFF
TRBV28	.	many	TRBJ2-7	TGTGCCAGCAGCACCGGGACTTCCTACGAGCAGTACTTC	CASSTGTSYEQYF